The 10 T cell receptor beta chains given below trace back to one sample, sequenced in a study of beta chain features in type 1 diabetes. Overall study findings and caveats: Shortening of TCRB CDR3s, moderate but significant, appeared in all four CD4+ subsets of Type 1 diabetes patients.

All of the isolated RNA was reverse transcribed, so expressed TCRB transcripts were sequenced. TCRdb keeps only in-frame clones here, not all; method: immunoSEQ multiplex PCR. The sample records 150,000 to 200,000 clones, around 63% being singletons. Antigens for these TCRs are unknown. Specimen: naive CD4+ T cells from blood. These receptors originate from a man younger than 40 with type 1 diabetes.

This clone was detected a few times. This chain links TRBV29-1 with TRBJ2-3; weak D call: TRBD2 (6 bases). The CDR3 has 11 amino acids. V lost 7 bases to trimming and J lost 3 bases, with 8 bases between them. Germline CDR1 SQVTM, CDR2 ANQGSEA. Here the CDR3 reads CSGRETDTQYF. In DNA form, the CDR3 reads TGCAGCGGCCGGGAGACAGATACGCAGTATTTT.

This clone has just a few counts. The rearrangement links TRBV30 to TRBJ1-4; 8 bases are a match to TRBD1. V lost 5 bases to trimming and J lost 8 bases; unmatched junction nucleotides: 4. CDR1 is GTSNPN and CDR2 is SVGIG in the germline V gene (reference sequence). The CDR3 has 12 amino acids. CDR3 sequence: CAWSGQDEKLFF. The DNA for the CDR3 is TGTGCCTGGTCGGGACAGGACGAAAAACTGTTTTTT.

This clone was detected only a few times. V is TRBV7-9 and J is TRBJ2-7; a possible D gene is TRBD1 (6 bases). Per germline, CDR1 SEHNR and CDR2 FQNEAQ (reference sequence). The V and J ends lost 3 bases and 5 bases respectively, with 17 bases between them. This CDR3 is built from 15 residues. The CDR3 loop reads CASSFPTGSLNEQYF. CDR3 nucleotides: TGTGCCAGCAGCTTCCCGACAGGTAGTTTGAACGAGCAGTACTTC. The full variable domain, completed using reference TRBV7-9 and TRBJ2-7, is DTGVSQNPRHKITKRGQNVTFRCDPISEHNRLYWYRQTLGQGPEFLTYFQNEAQLEKSRLLSDRFSAERPKGSFSTLEIQRTEQGDSAMYLCASSFPTGSLNEQYFGPGTRLTVT.

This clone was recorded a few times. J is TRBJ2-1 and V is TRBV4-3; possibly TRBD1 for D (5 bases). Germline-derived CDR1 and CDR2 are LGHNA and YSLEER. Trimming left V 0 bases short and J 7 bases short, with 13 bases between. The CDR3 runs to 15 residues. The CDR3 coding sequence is TGCGCCAGCAGCCAAGACTATTCAGGGAAAAATGAGCAGTTCTTC. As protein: CASSQDYSGKNEQFF.

CDR3 region: CASKNSRDSSYEQYF. The CDR3 coding sequence is TGTGCCAGCAAGAATTCTCGAGACAGCTCCTACGAGCAGTACTTC. The J gene is TRBJ2-7, the V gene TRBV7-2; TRBD1 might be the D (5 bases). This CDR3 comprises 15 residues. CDR1 is SGHTA and CDR2 is FQGNSA in the germline V gene. V was cut by 7 bases and J by 0 bases, with 16 bases left in between.

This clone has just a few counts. The CDR3 DNA sequence: TGTGCCAGCAGTTCCCAATTTTCAGGGGTTTCCTACGAGCAGTACTTC. Protein product: CASSSQFSGVSYEQYF. The chain links TRBV9 to TRBJ2-7; possible D gene TRBD1, 6 bases. Trimming stripped 5 bases from V and 1 base from J, with 19 bases between. Germline values: CDR1 SGDLS, CDR2 YYNGEE. The CDR3 spans 16 residues.

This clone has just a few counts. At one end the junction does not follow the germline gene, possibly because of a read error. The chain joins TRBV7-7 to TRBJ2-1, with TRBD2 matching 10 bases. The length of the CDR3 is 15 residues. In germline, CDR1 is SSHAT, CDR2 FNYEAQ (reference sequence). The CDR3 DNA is TGTGCTAGCAGCTTGATAGCGGGGGGCCCCAATGAGCAGTTCTTC. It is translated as CASSLIAGGPNEQFF.

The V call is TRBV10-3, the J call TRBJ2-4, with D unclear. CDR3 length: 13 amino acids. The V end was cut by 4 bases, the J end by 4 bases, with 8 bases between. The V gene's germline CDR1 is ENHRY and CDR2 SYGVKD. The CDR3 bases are TGTGCCATCAGTGGGCCACAGAAAAACATTCAGTACTTC. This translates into CAISGPQKNIQYF.

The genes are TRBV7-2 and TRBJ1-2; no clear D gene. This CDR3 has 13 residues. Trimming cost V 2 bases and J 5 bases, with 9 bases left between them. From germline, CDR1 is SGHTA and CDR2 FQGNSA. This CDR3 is CASSLSQRYGYTF. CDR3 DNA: TGTGCCAGCAGCTTATCGCAGCGGTATGGCTACACCTTC.

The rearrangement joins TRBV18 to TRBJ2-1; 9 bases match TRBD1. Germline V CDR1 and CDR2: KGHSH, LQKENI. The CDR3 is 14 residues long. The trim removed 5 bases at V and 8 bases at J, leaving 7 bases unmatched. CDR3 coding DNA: TGTGCCAGCTCAAGCGGGACAGGGATGGATGAGCAGTTCTTC. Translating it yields CASSSGTGMDEQFF.